This T cell receptor beta chain was retrieved from a study of control samples from healthy donors and cancer patients. Data came from immunoSEQ multiplex PCR; TCRdb stores just in-frame clones and leaves some out. The table records around 55,000 clones, roughly nine tenths of them present only once. Trimming took 3 bases from V and 6 from J, leaving 14 bases between them. Germline assignment: CDR1 LGHNA and CDR2 YSLEER. The CDR3 consists of 14 residues. This clone was observed a single time. Input material: PBMCs. This chain links TRBV4-3 with TRBJ1-2, with D unresolved. The source of this sequence is a man in his forties or fifties with colorectal cancer. CDR3 DNA: TGCGCCAGCAGCCATCAGGCAGTGGTTGATGGCTACACCTTC. It is translated as CASSHQAVVDGYTF.